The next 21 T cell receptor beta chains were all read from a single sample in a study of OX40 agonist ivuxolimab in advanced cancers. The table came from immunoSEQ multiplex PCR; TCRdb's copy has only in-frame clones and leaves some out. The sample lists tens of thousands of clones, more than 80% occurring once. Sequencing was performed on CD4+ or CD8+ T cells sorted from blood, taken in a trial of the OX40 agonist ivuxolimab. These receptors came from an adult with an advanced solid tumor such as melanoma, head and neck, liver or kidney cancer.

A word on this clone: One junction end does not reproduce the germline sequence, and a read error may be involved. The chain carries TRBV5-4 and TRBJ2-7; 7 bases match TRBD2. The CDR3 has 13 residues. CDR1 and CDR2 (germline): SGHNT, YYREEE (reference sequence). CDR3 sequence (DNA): TGTGCCAGCAGCTTATCGACCGGCGGGAGAGGGGCTTTC. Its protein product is CASSLSTGGRGAF.

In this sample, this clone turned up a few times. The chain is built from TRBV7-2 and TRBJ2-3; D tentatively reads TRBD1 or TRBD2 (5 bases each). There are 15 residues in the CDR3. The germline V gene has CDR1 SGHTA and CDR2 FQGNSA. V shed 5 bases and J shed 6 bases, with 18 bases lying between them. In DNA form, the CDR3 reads TGTGCCAGCAGCGAGGCGGTGAGGGGCTTCGATACGCAGTATTTT. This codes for CASSEAVRGFDTQYF.

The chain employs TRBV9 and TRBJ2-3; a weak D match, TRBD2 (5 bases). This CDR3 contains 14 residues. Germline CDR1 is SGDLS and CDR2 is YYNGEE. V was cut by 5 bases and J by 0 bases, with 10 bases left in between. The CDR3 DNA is TGTGCCAGCAGTCGACTACTCAGCACAGATACGCAGTATTTT. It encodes CASSRLLSTDTQYF. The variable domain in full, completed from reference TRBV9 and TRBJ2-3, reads DSGVTQTPKHLITATGQRVTLRCSPRSGDLSVYWYQQSLDQGLQFLIQYYNGEERAKGNILERFSAQQFPDLHSELNLSSLELGDSALYFCASSRLLSTDTQYFGPGTRLTVL.

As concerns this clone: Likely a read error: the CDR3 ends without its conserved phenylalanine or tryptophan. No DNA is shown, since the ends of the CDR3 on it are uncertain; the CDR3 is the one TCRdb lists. The CDR3: CASSLYGTGRIMA. The chain couples TRBV5-6 to TRBJ2-7; the D call in the table, TRBD1, was not verified against the DNA. The CDR3 region is 13 residues in length, termini included. CDR1 is SGHDT, CDR2 YYEEEE, per germline.

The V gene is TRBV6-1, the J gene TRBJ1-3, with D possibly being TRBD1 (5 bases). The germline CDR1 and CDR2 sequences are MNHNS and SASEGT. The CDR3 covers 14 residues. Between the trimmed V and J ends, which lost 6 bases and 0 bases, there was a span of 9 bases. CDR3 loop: CASRRQFSGNTIYF. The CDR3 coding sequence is TGTGCCAGCAGGCGACAGTTCTCTGGAAACACCATATATTTT.

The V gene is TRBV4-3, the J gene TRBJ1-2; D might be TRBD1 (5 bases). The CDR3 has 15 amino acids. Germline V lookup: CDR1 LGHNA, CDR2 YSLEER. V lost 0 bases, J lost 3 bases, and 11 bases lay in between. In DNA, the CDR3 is TGCGCCAGCAGCCAAGATAGTGGGACCTACTATGGCTACACCTTC. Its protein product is CASSQDSGTYYGYTF.

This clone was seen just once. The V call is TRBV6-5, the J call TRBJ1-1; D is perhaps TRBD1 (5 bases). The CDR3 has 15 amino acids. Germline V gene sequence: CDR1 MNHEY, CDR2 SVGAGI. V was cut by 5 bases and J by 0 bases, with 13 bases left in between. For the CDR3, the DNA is TGTGCCAGCAGTGGGCGGGGGGGGATGAACACTGAAGCTTTCTTT. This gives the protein CASSGRGGMNTEAFF.

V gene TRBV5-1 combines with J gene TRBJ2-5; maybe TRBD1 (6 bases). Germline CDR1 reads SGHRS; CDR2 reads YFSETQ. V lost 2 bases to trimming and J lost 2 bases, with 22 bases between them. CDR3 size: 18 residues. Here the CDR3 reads CASSLQTTDRRGQETQYF. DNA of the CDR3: TGCGCCAGCAGCTTACAGACTACCGACCGTAGGGGGCAAGAGACCCAGTACTTC.

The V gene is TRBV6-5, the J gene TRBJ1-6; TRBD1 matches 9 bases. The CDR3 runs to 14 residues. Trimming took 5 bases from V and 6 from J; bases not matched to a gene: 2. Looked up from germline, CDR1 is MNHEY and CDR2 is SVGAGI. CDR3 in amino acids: CASSRTGVNSPLHF. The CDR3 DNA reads TGTGCCAGCAGTCGGACAGGGGTTAATTCACCCCTCCACTTT.

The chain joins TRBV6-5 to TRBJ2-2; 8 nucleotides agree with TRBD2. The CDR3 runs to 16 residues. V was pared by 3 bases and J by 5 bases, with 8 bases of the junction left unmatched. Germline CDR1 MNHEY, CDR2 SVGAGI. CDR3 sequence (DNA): TGTGCCAGCAGTTATCGCGGGGGGTCTAGGACCGGGGAGCTGTTTTTT. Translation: CASSYRGGSRTGELFF.

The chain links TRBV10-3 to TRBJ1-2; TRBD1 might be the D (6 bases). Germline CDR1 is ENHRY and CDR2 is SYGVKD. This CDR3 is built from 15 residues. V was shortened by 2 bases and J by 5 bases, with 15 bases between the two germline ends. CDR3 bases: TGTGCCATCAGTGAGCCTGGACAGCAGAAGTATGGCTACACCTTC. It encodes CAISEPGQQKYGYTF.

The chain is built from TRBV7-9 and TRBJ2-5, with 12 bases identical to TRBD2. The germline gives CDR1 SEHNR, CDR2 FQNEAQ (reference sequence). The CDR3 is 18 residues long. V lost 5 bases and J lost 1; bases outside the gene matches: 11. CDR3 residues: CASSHWTSGEWGQETQYF. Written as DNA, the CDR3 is TGTGCCAGCAGCCACTGGACTAGCGGGGAATGGGGCCAAGAGACCCAGTACTTC.

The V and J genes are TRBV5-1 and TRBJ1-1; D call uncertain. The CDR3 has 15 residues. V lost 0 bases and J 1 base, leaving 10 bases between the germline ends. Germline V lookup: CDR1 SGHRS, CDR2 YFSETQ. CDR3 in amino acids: CASSLGNTGNTEAFF. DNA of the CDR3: TGCGCCAGCAGCTTGGGCAATACGGGGAACACTGAAGCTTTCTTT.

The CDR3 DNA reads as TGCGCCAGCAGCTTGGCCGAAGGGGCGAATAATGAAAAACTGTTTTTT. Protein sequence: CASSLAEGANNEKLFF. The chain combines TRBV5-1 with TRBJ1-4, with TRBD1 as a possible D gene (5 bases). CDR3 length: 16 amino acids. V was clipped by 0 bases and J by 4 bases, with 13 bases between them. The germline CDR1 and CDR2 sequences are SGHRS and YFSETQ.

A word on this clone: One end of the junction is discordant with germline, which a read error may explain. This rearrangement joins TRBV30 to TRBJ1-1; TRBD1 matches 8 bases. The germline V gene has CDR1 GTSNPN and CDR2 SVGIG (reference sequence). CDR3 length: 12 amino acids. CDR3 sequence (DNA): TGTGCCTGGAGTGTGGGCGGACAGGGTGGGGGGTTT. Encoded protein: CAWSVGGQGGGF.

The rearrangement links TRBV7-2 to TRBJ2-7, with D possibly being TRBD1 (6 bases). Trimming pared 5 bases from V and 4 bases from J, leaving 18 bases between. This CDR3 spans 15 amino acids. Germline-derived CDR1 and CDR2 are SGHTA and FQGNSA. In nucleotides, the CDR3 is TGTGCCAGCAGCCAACAGACAGGCCCCGCATACGAGCAGTACTTC. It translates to CASSQQTGPAYEQYF.

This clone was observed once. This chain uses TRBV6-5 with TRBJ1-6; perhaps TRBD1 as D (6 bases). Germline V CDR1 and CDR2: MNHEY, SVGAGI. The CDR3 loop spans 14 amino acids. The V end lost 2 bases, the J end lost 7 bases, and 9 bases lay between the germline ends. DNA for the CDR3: TGTGCCAGCAGTTACGGGGGGCGAAATTCACCCCTCCACTTT. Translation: CASSYGGRNSPLHF.

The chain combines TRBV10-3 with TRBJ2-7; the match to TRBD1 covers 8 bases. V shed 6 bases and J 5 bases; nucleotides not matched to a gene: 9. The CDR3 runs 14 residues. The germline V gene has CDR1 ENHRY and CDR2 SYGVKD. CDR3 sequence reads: CAIRKQGVLNEQYF. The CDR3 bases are TGTGCCATCAGGAAACAGGGGGTCCTCAACGAGCAGTACTTC.

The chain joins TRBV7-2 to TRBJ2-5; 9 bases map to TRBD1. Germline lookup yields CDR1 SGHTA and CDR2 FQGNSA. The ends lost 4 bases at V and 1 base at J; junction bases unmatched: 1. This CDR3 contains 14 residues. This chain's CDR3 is CASSSGQGQETQYF. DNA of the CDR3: TGTGCCAGCAGCTCGGGACAGGGCCAAGAGACCCAGTACTTC.

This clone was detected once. The CDR3 loop reads CASSLAGSSSGNTIYF. In nucleotides, the CDR3 is TGTGCCAGCAGCTTAGCCGGGTCAAGCTCTGGAAACACCATATATTTT. The V and J genes are TRBV7-6 and TRBJ1-3; D is unresolved. The CDR3 consists of 16 residues. V lost 0 bases and J 0 bases, leaving 9 bases between the germline ends. CDR1 is SGHVS, CDR2 FNYEAQ, per germline.

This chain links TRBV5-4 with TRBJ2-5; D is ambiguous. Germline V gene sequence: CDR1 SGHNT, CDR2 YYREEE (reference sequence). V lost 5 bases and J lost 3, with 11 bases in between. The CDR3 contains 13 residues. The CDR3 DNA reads TGTGCCAGCAGGGATGTCCTGAAAGAGACCCAGTACTTC. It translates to CASRDVLKETQYF.